The sequence of this T cell receptor beta chain was determined in a study of T cell changes during pregnancy in multiple sclerosis. Clones were sequenced by immunoSEQ multiplex PCR, and TCRdb holds only the in-frame ones, with some missing. Of about 69,000 clones listed, about 91% are singletons. With regard to this clone: Other DNA sequences in the sample encode the same CDR3.

V shed 3 bases and J 0 bases; nucleotides not matched to a gene: 0. CDR1 and CDR2 (germline): SGDLS, YYNGEE. There are 15 residues in the CDR3. This TCR was sampled from a female donor in good health, enrolled as a control in a pregnancy study. V and J are TRBV9 and TRBJ2-1, with 10 positions matching TRBD2. Sequences were derived from CD4+ T cells from peripheral blood mononuclear cells, sampled in the third trimester of pregnancy. Here the CDR3 DNA reads TGTGCCAGCAGCGCTAGCGGGAGCTCCTACAATGAGCAGTTCTTC. Its translation is CASSASGSSYNEQFF.